These 24 T cell receptor beta chains came from one sample sequenced in a study of blood T cell repertoires in COVID-19. Assay used: immunoSEQ multiplex PCR; TCRdb lists only in-frame clones, some missing. The sample records 150,000 to 200,000 clones, around four fifths being singletons. The specimen was peripheral blood. The receptors originated from a woman in her 70s with COVID-19, enrolled during active disease.

This clone was observed once. The J gene is TRBJ2-7, the V gene TRBV5-1; tentatively, D is TRBD2 (5 bases). CDR1 is SGHRS, CDR2 YFSETQ, per germline. This CDR3 has 15 residues. V was shortened by 2 bases and J by 2 bases, with 14 bases between the two germline ends. The CDR3 region is CASSFVPAEAYEQYF. In DNA form, the CDR3 reads TGCGCCAGCAGCTTTGTCCCGGCGGAGGCCTACGAGCAGTACTTC.

This chain links TRBV5-1 with TRBJ2-3, with 7 bases lining up with TRBD1. The CDR3 has 14 residues. V lost 1 base, J lost 5 bases, and 4 bases stayed unmatched. Germline CDR1 reads SGHRS; CDR2 reads YFSETQ. This CDR3 reads CASSLRGRRDTQYF. CDR3 sequence (DNA): TGCGCCAGCAGCTTGAGGGGGCGAAGAGATACGCAGTATTTT.

CDR3 sequence: CASSDGPTSGGQETQYF. The CDR3 coding sequence is TGTGCCAGCAGCGACGGCCCTACTAGCGGGGGGCAAGAGACCCAGTACTTC. The chain recombines TRBV9 with TRBJ2-5, with 12 bases aligning to TRBD2. Germline V gives CDR1 SGDLS, CDR2 YYNGEE. Trimming removed 3 bases from V and 2 bases from J; junction bases left unmatched: 8. The CDR3 extends over 17 amino acids.

J is TRBJ1-1 and V is TRBV10-3, with D tentatively TRBD1 (5 bases). Germline V gene data show CDR1 as ENHRY and CDR2 as SYGVKD. Deletions cut 4 bases from V and 9 bases from J, with 15 bases between. There are 13 residues in the CDR3. The CDR3 is CAISGSSQGQAFF. CDR3 DNA sequence: TGTGCCATCAGTGGGTCGTCCCAGGGCCAAGCTTTCTTT.

This rearrangement joins TRBV6-2 or TRBV6-3 to TRBJ2-1; tentative D call: TRBD1 (6 bases). The CDR3 is 15 amino acids. V was trimmed by 6 bases and J by 6 bases, leaving 18 bases between them. CDR1 and CDR2 from the germline V gene are MNHEY and SVGEGT. CDR3 DNA sequence: TGTGCCAGCAGCCAAACAGGGAAGAGGAGCAATGAGCAGTTCTTC. Protein sequence: CASSQTGKRSNEQFF.

This clone has just one count. This chain links TRBV28 with TRBJ2-1; 8 bases are shared with TRBD2. V gave up 5 bases and J gave up 5 bases; unmatched junction bases: 14. This CDR3 has 17 amino acids. CDR1 and CDR2 from the germline V gene are MDHEN and SYDVKM. In DNA form, the CDR3 reads TGTGCCAGCAGTCCTACATTAGCGGGGCAGACCCACAATGAGCAGTTCTTC. Residues: CASSPTLAGQTHNEQFF.

The chain uses TRBV7-6 and TRBJ2-7; possible D gene TRBD2, 6 bases. Germline lookup yields CDR1 SGHVS and CDR2 FNYEAQ. Trimming pared 3 bases from V and 6 bases from J, leaving 12 bases between. The CDR3 has 13 amino acids. CDR3 sequence reads: CASSFSGVSEQYF. The CDR3 DNA reads as TGTGCCAGCAGCTTTTCGGGAGTCAGCGAGCAGTACTTC.

This clone was counted a few times. The chain carries TRBV21-1 and TRBJ2-7; TRBD2, the D gene given by the table, was not confirmed from the DNA. TRBV21-1 represents a pseudogene. The length of the CDR3 is 16 residues. In nucleotides, the CDR3 is TGTGCCAGCAACCCTAATTCTAGCGGGGGGTCCTACGAGCAGTACGTC. Amino acid sequence: CASNPNSSGGSYEQYV.

This sequence joins TRBV28 and TRBJ2-7; a weak D match, TRBD1 (6 bases). The V and J ends lost 10 bases and 3 bases respectively, with 19 bases between them. Germline lookup yields CDR1 MDHEN and CDR2 SYDVKM. The CDR3 consists of 14 residues. CDR3 amino acids: CATQGSGALYEQYF. The CDR3 DNA is TGTGCCACCCAGGGTTCAGGGGCCCTCTACGAGCAGTACTTC.

This clone was seen a single time. V gene TRBV5-1 combines with J gene TRBJ2-5, with TRBD1 identical over 10 bases. Germline lookup yields CDR1 SGHRS and CDR2 YFSETQ. V was pared by 4 bases and J by 5 bases, with 11 bases of the junction left unmatched. There are 16 residues in the CDR3. CDR3 residues: CASSLASGTGAETQYF. The CDR3 DNA sequence: TGCGCCAGCAGCCTCGCCTCCGGGACAGGGGCCGAGACCCAGTACTTC. Together with reference TRBV5-1 and TRBJ2-5, the CDR3 gives the full variable domain: KAGVTQTPRYLIKTRGQQVTLSCSPISGHRSVSWYQQTPGQGLQFLFEYFSETQRNKGNFPGRFSGRQFSNSRSEMNVSTLELGDSALYLCASSLASGTGAETQYFGPGTRLLVL.

The chain combines TRBV19 with TRBJ2-1, with TRBD1 identical over 8 bases. Germline V lookup: CDR1 LNHDA, CDR2 SQIVND (reference sequence). V lost 3 bases to trimming and J lost 6 bases; unmatched junction nucleotides: 4. The CDR3 extends over 14 amino acids. The CDR3 reads CASSIQGAINEQFF. Here the CDR3 DNA reads TGTGCCAGTAGTATCCAGGGGGCCATCAATGAGCAGTTCTTC. Together with reference TRBV19 and TRBJ2-1, the CDR3 gives the full variable domain: DGGITQSPKYLFRKEGQNVTLSCEQNLNHDAMYWYRQDPGQGLRLIYYSQIVNDFQKGDIAEGYSVSREKKESFPLTVTSAQKNPTAFYLCASSIQGAINEQFFGPGTRLTVL.

V and J are TRBV7-2 and TRBJ1-6; D possibly corresponds to TRBD1 (6 bases). V lost 4 bases and J 14 bases, leaving 9 bases between the germline ends. Germline V gene data show CDR1 as SGHTA and CDR2 as FQGNSA. This CDR3 has 11 residues. The CDR3 loop reads CASSWGLSLHF. The CDR3 DNA reads TGTGCCAGCAGCTGGGGGCTATCCCTCCACTTT.

This clone appeared a few times. The V and J genes are TRBV5-4 and TRBJ1-1, with 9 bases fitting TRBD1. The CDR3 covers 18 residues. Trimming at V came to 1 base and at J to 3 bases, leaving 13 bases not matched to a gene. CDR1 is SGHNT and CDR2 is YYREEE in the germline V gene (reference sequence). Here the CDR3 DNA reads TGTGCCAGCAGCTTGTTGGGGACAGGGATTCTCAGGGACACTGAAGCTTTCTTT. It encodes CASSLLGTGILRDTEAFF.

The gene calls are TRBV2 and TRBJ2-1; 10 bases match TRBD2. The germline V gene encodes CDR1 SNHLY and CDR2 FYNNEI. The CDR3 spans 14 residues. V gave up 3 bases and J gave up 10 bases; unmatched junction bases: 6. DNA for the CDR3: TGTGCCAGCAGTGAGCAAATTAGCGGGGGGGAGCAGTTCTTC. Translating it yields CASSEQISGGEQFF.

The V gene is TRBV28, the J gene TRBJ1-2, with a possible D match to TRBD1 (5 bases). The V end was cut by 5 bases, the J end by 4 bases, with 14 bases between. The CDR3 has 14 amino acids. The germline gives CDR1 MDHEN, CDR2 SYDVKM. CDR3 residues: CASSVTGFLYGYTF. CDR3 DNA sequence: TGTGCCAGCAGTGTCACAGGTTTTCTCTATGGCTACACCTTC.

The count of this clone is one. The chain uses TRBV18 and TRBJ1-4, with D possibly matching TRBD1 (6 bases). The V end was cut by 2 bases, the J end by 7 bases, with 14 bases between. There are 15 residues in the CDR3. Germline V CDR1 and CDR2: KGHSH, LQKENI. The CDR3 loop reads CASSPVRDTSEKLFF. The CDR3 bases are TGTGCCAGCTCACCAGTCCGGGACACCAGTGAAAAACTGTTTTTT.

This clone was found once. The chain's CDR3 is CASSLSGRAWEQFF. In nucleotides, the CDR3 is TGTGCCAGCAGTTTAAGCGGGAGGGCCTGGGAGCAGTTCTTC. This chain connects TRBV27 to TRBJ2-1; 10 nucleotides line up with TRBD2. CDR1 is MNHEY, CDR2 SMNVEV, per germline (reference sequence). The CDR3 is 14 residues long. The V gene end was trimmed by 2 bases and the J gene end by 10 bases; junction bases not matched to a gene: 5.

This sequence joins TRBV5-5 and TRBJ1-5; D not resolved. Germline loops: CDR1 SGHKS, CDR2 YYEKEE (reference sequence). V shed 4 bases and J shed 7 bases, with 12 bases lying between them. This CDR3 is 13 amino acids long. CDR3: CASSNGREQPQHF. CDR3 sequence (DNA): TGTGCCAGCAGCAACGGACGGGAGCAGCCCCAGCATTTT.

This chain joins TRBV19 and TRBJ2-5; tentative D call: TRBD2 (5 bases). This CDR3 spans 13 amino acids. Germline-derived CDR1 and CDR2 are LNHDA and SQIVND (reference sequence). Deletions cut 5 bases from V and 3 bases from J, with 10 bases between. The CDR3 DNA sequence: TGTGCCAGTAGTTGGACTGGAAAAGAGACCCAGTACTTC. Translated: CASSWTGKETQYF. Drawing the rest from reference TRBV19 and TRBJ2-5, the complete variable domain is DGGITQSPKYLFRKEGQNVTLSCEQNLNHDAMYWYRQDPGQGLRLIYYSQIVNDFQKGDIAEGYSVSREKKESFPLTVTSAQKNPTAFYLCASSWTGKETQYFGPGTRLLVL.

The rearrangement joins TRBV5-1 to TRBJ2-7, with D tentatively TRBD1 (8 bases). The V and J ends lost 0 bases and 6 bases respectively, with 16 bases between them. There are 15 residues in the CDR3. Germline lookup yields CDR1 SGHRS and CDR2 YFSETQ. CDR3 in amino acids: CASSLDVTGEGEQYF. The CDR3 DNA reads TGCGCCAGCAGCTTGGATGTGACAGGGGAGGGCGAGCAGTACTTC.

This sequence joins TRBV28 and TRBJ1-3; weak D call: TRBD1 (6 bases). Germline-derived CDR1 and CDR2 are MDHEN and SYDVKM. The V end lost 7 bases, the J end lost 4 bases, and 11 bases lay between the germline ends. CDR3 length equals 13 residues. The CDR3, as DNA: TGTGCCAGCATCACAGGGTTAGGAAACACCATATATTTT. Encoded protein: CASITGLGNTIYF. The full variable domain, rest sourced from reference TRBV28 and TRBJ1-3, is DVKVTQSSRYLVKRTGEKVFLECVQDMDHENMFWYRQDPGLGLRLIYFSYDVKMKEKGDIPEGYSVSREKKERFSLILESASTNQTSMYLCASITGLGNTIYFGEGSWLTVV.

This clone was seen a handful of times. The genes are TRBV12-5 and TRBJ2-5; no definite D call. From germline, CDR1 is LGHNT and CDR2 FRNRAP. V shed 7 bases and J shed 5 bases, with 26 bases lying between them. The CDR3 extends over 17 amino acids. This CDR3 is CASVPWVGGPKMETQYF. CDR3 nucleotides: TGTGCTAGTGTCCCATGGGTAGGCGGCCCTAAAATGGAGACCCAGTACTTC.

CDR3 protein: CASSSGKLGYNEQFF. The CDR3 DNA sequence: TGTGCCAGCTCTAGCGGGAAATTAGGATACAATGAGCAGTTCTTC. This chain links TRBV28 with TRBJ2-1; 9 bases align to TRBD2. This CDR3 contains 15 residues. Germline trimming cut 8 bases from V and 4 bases from J; bases unmatched to any gene: 9. Germline CDR1 is MDHEN and CDR2 is SYDVKM.

This chain links TRBV19 with TRBJ2-7; TRBD2 matches at 14 bases. CDR1 and CDR2 (germline): LNHDA, SQIVND (reference sequence). After removal of 9 bases from V and 5 bases from J, the junction contained 6 bases not matched to a gene. The CDR3 spans 14 residues. For the CDR3, the DNA is TGTGCCAGCAGACTAGCGGGAGGGTCAGACGAGCAGTACTTC. It specifies CASRLAGGSDEQYF.